This record covers a single T cell receptor (beta chain). TCRdb called the reads again in MiXCR, with one record for every CDR3 protein. Seen here are 150,000 to 200,000 distinct CDR3 sequences, roughly 28% observed once, and the top ten hold roughly 29%. CDR1 and CDR2 from the germline V gene are SGHDN and FVKESK. The length of the CDR3 is 14 residues. J gave up 7 bases and V 4 bases, and 7 bases lay outside the gene matches. This sample was included in a study of T cell repertoires in cytomegalovirus infection. The wider study: Both a matching HLA type and CMV infection were indicated by public TCR beta signatures.

The chain uses TRBV14 and TRBJ1-3, with TRBD1 matching over 7 bases. The sample comprised PBMCs. This sequence originates from a human donor in good health (CMV status not recorded). Some clones in this sample may be carry-over from other donors' samples. The CDR3 here is CASSLLDRSNTIYF. The DNA for the CDR3 is TGTGCCAGCAGCCTTCTGGACAGGTCTAACACCATATATTTT.